This T cell receptor beta chain was captured in a study of metastatic and nonmetastatic thyroid tumors. About the research overall: Peripheral blood and tumor or nodule samples from malignant and benign thyroid patients were compared.

Points on this clone: As yet, its antigen is unknown.

In the source study's methods: Built for papillary thyroid cancer, a distant-metastasis classifier drew on CDR3 differences across clinicopathological groups. TCRdb re-analyzed the PCR reads through MiXCR. These V and J calls originate from TCRdb's pipeline instead of the authors' own analysis. In the table there are 15,000 to 20,000 clones, approximately 25% of which are singletons. General study findings and limits: Significantly greater TCR beta diversity was reportedly found in malignant thyroid tumors than in benign nodules (in blood and tumor).

Patients were all untreated before their thyroid surgery. Germline values: CDR1 DFQATT, CDR2 SNEGSKA (reference sequence). The CDR3 is made up of 15 amino acids. After removal of 0 bases from V and 12 bases from J, the junction contained 12 bases not matched to a gene. The genes are TRBV20-1 and TRBJ2-1; 9 bases are shared with TRBD2. This sequence originates from a female donor with papillary thyroid cancer or a benign thyroid nodule (not recorded which). Some clones in this sample may be carry-over from other donors' samples. Sequencing was carried out using tumor tissue. CDR3 region: CSARDWAGGPLRQFF. CDR3 in DNA: TGCAGTGCTAGAGATTGGGCGGGAGGGCCCCTTCGGCAGTTCTTC.